This T cell receptor beta chain was identified during a study of spatial heterogeneity in lung cancer. Study-level background: Beta-chain sequences consistently outnumbered alpha-chain sequences in detection.

In this sample, this clonotype is medium-sized. The time point here: sample taken at primary tumor resection. The donors were about 67 patients with non-small cell lung cancer that was early-stage and untreated. Sequencing covered unsorted whole RNA taken from tumor, nontumor lung or frozen PBMC. Each TCR cDNA molecule bore a unique molecular identifier. TCRdb reanalysed the 5' RACE reads using MiXCR and keeps one entry per CDR3 protein. Here the sample spans about 2,800 distinct CDR3 sequences, around 8.5% being singletons. The germline gives CDR1 SQVTM, CDR2 ANQGSEA. This CDR3 has 17 residues. Trimming removed 4 bases from V and 1 base from J; junction bases left unmatched: 9.

The receptor comes from a female donor with early-stage non-small cell lung cancer. Sequences were derived from normal lung tissue next to the tumor, sampled at surgery. The chain has TRBV29-1 and TRBJ2-6; 8 positions agree with TRBD1. The CDR3 DNA is TGCAGCGTTGGGGGGACAGGTGACTTTTCTGGGGCCAACGTCCTGACTTTC. Protein sequence: CSVGGTGDFSGANVLTF.